This TCR beta chain was sequenced in a study of blood T cells in healthy people across ages. Study information: Per every two T cells, about one barcoded beta molecule was captured by template switching.

The people who gave samples were healthy Caucasians from Russia, aged 6 to 90. The CDR3 has 19 amino acids. A second roughly 6 to 11 cycle PCR used barcoded and J-beta primers. Tags on each cDNA molecule came from a template-switch adaptor with 12 random nucleotides. Samples each returned at least 2.5 million CDR3-containing paired-end reads. MiXCR, run by TCRdb on the 5' RACE reads, gives a single entry per CDR3 protein. This table holds some 860,000 distinct CDR3 sequences, approximately 60% found once. The specimen was blood. The rearrangement links TRBV21-1 to TRBJ2-3; TRBD2, the table's D call, lacks a check against the DNA. TRBV21-1 is classified as a pseudogene. The TCR was taken from a man aged 40-49 years in good health. The CDR3 coding sequence is TGTGCCAGCAGCAAATTGGCTCGACTAGCGGGAGTTGGCACAGATACGCAGTATTTT. As protein: CASSKLARLAGVGTDTQYF.